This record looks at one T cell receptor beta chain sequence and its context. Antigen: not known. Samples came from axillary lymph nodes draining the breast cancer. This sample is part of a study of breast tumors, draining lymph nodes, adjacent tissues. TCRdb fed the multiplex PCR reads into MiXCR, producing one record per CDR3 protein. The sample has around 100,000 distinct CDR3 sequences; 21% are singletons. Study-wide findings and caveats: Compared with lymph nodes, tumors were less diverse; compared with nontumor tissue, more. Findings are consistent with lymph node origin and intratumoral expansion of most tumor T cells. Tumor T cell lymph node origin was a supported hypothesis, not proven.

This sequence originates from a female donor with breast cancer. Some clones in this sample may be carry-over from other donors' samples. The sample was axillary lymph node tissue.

The CDR3 sequence: CASSYKPTGWTEAFF. The CDR3 DNA is TGTGCCAGCAGTTACAAACCGACAGGGTGGACTGAAGCTTTCTTT. The genes are TRBV6-5 and TRBJ1-1; 7 positions agree with TRBD1. This CDR3 is built from 15 residues. V shed 2 bases and J 5 bases; nucleotides not matched to a gene: 8. Germline lookup yields CDR1 MNHEY and CDR2 SVGAGI.